The 20 T cell receptor beta chains below come from one sample, sequenced in a study of Graves' ophthalmopathy and Graves' hyperthyroidism. RNA transcripts provided the template for amplifying TCR beta CDR3 regions. First-round RT-PCR relied on HTBI primers, and a second-round multiplex PCR came next. Using its own MiXCR run on the multiplex PCR reads, TCRdb lists one record per CDR3 protein. There are 300,000 to 500,000 distinct CDR3 sequences in the sample; approximately 15% occur only once, and about 7% lies in the top ten. The specimen was peripheral blood. All receptors derive from a woman aged 18-29 years with stable Graves' hyperthyroidism.

This clonotype was observed many times. The gene calls are TRBV11-2 and TRBJ2-7; D unresolved. V was pared by 1 base and J by 2 bases, with 12 bases between. CDR1 is SGHAT and CDR2 is FQNNGV in the germline V gene. The CDR3 has 15 residues. CDR3 sequence reads: CASSLVFSSTYEQYF. CDR3 sequence (DNA): TGTGCCAGCAGCTTAGTATTCAGTTCGACCTACGAGCAGTACTTC.

This clonotype was seen repeatedly, ten times or more. This chain links TRBV6-1 with TRBJ1-2; no definite D call. Germline CDR1 MNHNS, CDR2 SASEGT. This CDR3 region has 14 residues. The V end lost 6 bases, the J end lost 2 bases, and 13 bases lay between the germline ends. The CDR3 DNA reads TGTGCCAGCAGCCCACCCGGCGGAAACTATGGCTACACCTTC. This codes for CASSPPGGNYGYTF.

This clonotype appeared many times. This chain connects TRBV6-1 to TRBJ1-5, with TRBD1 identical over 7 bases. V shed 5 bases and J 5 bases; nucleotides not matched to a gene: 12. The germline CDR1 and CDR2 sequences are MNHNS and SASEGT. The CDR3 is 16 residues long. The CDR3 is CASSPLETGRDQPQHF. CDR3 in DNA: TGTGCCAGCAGTCCCCTCGAGACAGGGAGGGATCAGCCCCAGCATTTT.

This clonotype was recorded many times. The chain has TRBV5-6 and TRBJ2-7; D gene ambiguous. V lost 2 bases to trimming and J lost 3 bases, with 12 bases between them. The CDR3 is 14 residues long. In germline, CDR1 is SGHDT, CDR2 YYEEEE. This chain's CDR3 is CASSFGASRYEQYF. The CDR3 DNA reads TGTGCCAGCAGCTTTGGAGCATCCCGCTACGAGCAGTACTTC.

The sample holds many counts of this clonotype. The gene calls are TRBV19 and TRBJ1-5, with D perhaps matching TRBD1 (6 bases). Per the germline V gene, CDR1 is LNHDA and CDR2 is SQIVND (reference sequence). The CDR3 totals 14 residues. Between the trimmed V and J ends, which lost 7 bases and 5 bases, there was a span of 15 bases. CDR3 nucleotides: TGTGCCAGTATGAAGGGGGGATTGGATCAGCCCCAGCATTTT. It encodes CASMKGGLDQPQHF.

This clonotype was observed at least ten times. The chain links TRBV15 to TRBJ2-7, with 9 bases matching TRBD1. CDR1 is LNHNV and CDR2 is YYDKDF in the germline V gene (reference sequence). There are 15 residues in the CDR3. Germline trimming cut 3 bases from V and 1 base from J; bases unmatched to any gene: 4. The CDR3: CATSRRQGESYEQYF. The CDR3 DNA sequence: TGTGCCACCAGCAGGAGACAGGGGGAATCCTACGAGCAGTACTTC.

The sample holds many counts of this clonotype. This chain uses TRBV19 with TRBJ1-5; D gene uncertain. With 3 bases removed from V and 8 bases from J, the gap between germline ends came to 11 bases. CDR1 and CDR2 from the germline V gene are LNHDA and SQIVND (reference sequence). The CDR3 length is 13 residues. Here the CDR3 DNA reads TGTGCCAGTAGTATTGTCCCCTTCAAGCCCCAGCATTTT. Protein: CASSIVPFKPQHF.

This clonotype was seen repeatedly, ten times or more. In DNA form, the CDR3 reads TGTGCCACCAGCGCAGGGTGGGCAGATACGCAGTATTTT. Its protein is CATSAGWADTQYF. The J gene is TRBJ2-3, the V gene TRBV24-1; D may be TRBD1 (5 bases). The CDR3 contains 13 residues. The germline V gene has CDR1 KGHDR and CDR2 SFDVKD. V lost 7 bases, J lost 4 bases, and 11 bases lay in between.

This clonotype was seen ten or more times. The genes are TRBV6-1 and TRBJ1-6, with D maybe TRBD1 (6 bases). CDR1 MNHNS and CDR2 SASEGT come from the germline V gene. V shed 10 bases and J shed 10 bases, with 14 bases lying between them. CDR3 length equals 12 residues. CDR3 in amino acids: CATDSPGSPLHF. The CDR3 bases are TGTGCCACGGACAGTCCGGGGTCACCCCTCCACTTT.

This clonotype was detected a few times. The genes are TRBV6-1 and TRBJ1-6; D gene ambiguous. CDR3 length equals 14 residues. The germline CDR1 and CDR2 sequences are MNHNS and SASEGT. V lost 6 bases, J lost 9 bases, and 15 bases lay in between. CDR3 nucleotide sequence: TGTGCCAGCAGCTTCTGGACCCTTGGTTCACCCCTCCACTTT. Protein product: CASSFWTLGSPLHF.

This clonotype was picked up many times. The rearrangement links TRBV4-1 to TRBJ1-3; D may be TRBD1 (6 bases). The V end was cut by 0 bases, the J end by 5 bases, with 14 bases between. Germline V gives CDR1 MGHRA, CDR2 YSYEKL. This CDR3 has 16 amino acids. The CDR3 region has the DNA TGCGCCAGCAGCCAAGATCTTAGAGGGGGTCGAAACACCATATATTTT. Translating gives CASSQDLRGGRNTIYF.

The chain couples TRBV18 to TRBJ1-3; D gene ambiguous. The germline V gene has CDR1 KGHSH and CDR2 LQKENI. The V end lost 2 bases, the J end lost 0 bases, and 17 bases lay between the germline ends. The CDR3 is 18 residues long. DNA of the CDR3: TGTGCCAGCTCACCAATTAACACCCGGCTAAACTCTGGAAACACCATATATTTT. Translating it yields CASSPINTRLNSGNTIYF. Full variable domain (outside the CDR3, taken from reference TRBV18 and TRBJ1-3): NAGVMQNPRHLVRRRGQEARLRCSPMKGHSHVYWYRQLPEEGLKFMVYLQKENIIDESGMPKERFSAEFPKEGPSILRIQQVVRGDSAAYFCASSPINTRLNSGNTIYFGEGSWLTVV.

For this clonotype: This may arise from a read error, as a much more abundant clone is one base away. This rearrangement joins TRBV4-3 to TRBJ1-5, with D possibly being TRBD1 (6 bases). CDR1 and CDR2 (germline): LGHNA, YSLEER. The CDR3 loop spans 16 amino acids. Here the CDR3 DNA reads TGCTCCAGCAGCCAAGATCACAGGGATAGCAATCAGCCCCAGCATTTT. Translated, it gives CSSSQDHRDSNQPQHF.

This clonotype was recorded at least ten times. V is TRBV9 and J is TRBJ1-2; D is undetermined. The ends were cut back, 7 bases at V and 7 bases at J, with 11 bases in the middle. CDR3 length: 11 amino acids. Germline loops: CDR1 SGDLS, CDR2 YYNGEE. CDR3 DNA: TGTGCCAGCGGATCAAGAGTTGGCTACACCTTC. Translated, it gives CASGSRVGYTF.

This clonotype was seen repeatedly, ten times or more. The chain joins TRBV3-1 to TRBJ1-2; D remains ambiguous. V shed 3 bases and J shed 4 bases, with 18 bases lying between them. The CDR3 runs to 16 residues. CDR1 is LGHDT and CDR2 is YNNKEL in the germline V gene (reference sequence). In nucleotides, the CDR3 is TGTGCCAGCAGCCATAGGGCCTCCGCCGCTCCCTATGGCTACACCTTC. Encoded protein: CASSHRASAAPYGYTF. Variable domain in full (rest from reference TRBV3-1 and TRBJ1-2): DTAVSQTPKYLVTQMGNDKSIKCEQNLGHDTMYWYKQDSKKFLKIMFSYNNKELIINETVPNRFSPKSPDKAHLNLHINSLELGDSAVYFCASSHRASAAPYGYTFGSGTRLTVV.

This clonotype was counted ten times or more. This chain connects TRBV19 to TRBJ1-1; 10 bases are a match to TRBD1. Germline-derived CDR1 and CDR2 are LNHDA and SQIVND (reference sequence). V lost 11 bases, J lost 5 bases, and 11 bases stayed unmatched. CDR3 size: 14 residues. DNA of the CDR3: TGTGCCTCTCTCCGGGACAGGGGACAAACTGAAGCTTTCTTT. It yields the protein CASLRDRGQTEAFF.

This clonotype has a count of ten or more. J is TRBJ2-7 and V is TRBV12-3 or TRBV12-4; 7 bases are shared with TRBD2. V lost 8 bases and J lost 6; bases outside the gene matches: 7. CDR3 length: 12 residues. The CDR3: CASGTGRGEQYF. In nucleotides, the CDR3 is TGTGCCAGCGGCACGGGGAGGGGCGAGCAGTACTTC.

This clonotype was counted many times. This chain links TRBV10-3 with TRBJ2-3; TRBD2 aligns across 8 bases. Germline loops: CDR1 ENHRY, CDR2 SYGVKD. The CDR3 consists of 15 residues. The junction had 9 bases not matched to a gene; V was cut back by 6 bases and J by 4 bases. CDR3 DNA sequence: TGTGCCATCAGGGAGAAGACTAGCGAGCCAGATACGCAGTATTTT. It specifies CAIREKTSEPDTQYF.

In this sample, this clonotype turned up many times. The CDR3 region has the DNA TGTGCCAGCAGTGTTTCTACTGAAGCTTTCTTT. It specifies CASSVSTEAFF. The V gene is TRBV2, the J gene TRBJ1-1; D not resolved. The CDR3 loop spans 11 amino acids. The V end lost 4 bases, the J end lost 5 bases, and 5 bases lay between the germline ends. Germline lookup yields CDR1 SNHLY and CDR2 FYNNEI.

This clonotype was observed at least ten times. The V gene is TRBV29-1, the J gene TRBJ2-2; 8 bases map to TRBD2. V trimming: 6 bases; J trimming: 4 bases; junction bases outside the gene matches: 16. CDR1 is SQVTM, CDR2 ANQGSEA, per germline. This CDR3 region has 17 residues. In nucleotides, the CDR3 is TGCAGCGTCCCCTTCGGGAGGGACACCCCGCGCACCGGGGAGCTGTTTTTT. The encoded protein is CSVPFGRDTPRTGELFF.